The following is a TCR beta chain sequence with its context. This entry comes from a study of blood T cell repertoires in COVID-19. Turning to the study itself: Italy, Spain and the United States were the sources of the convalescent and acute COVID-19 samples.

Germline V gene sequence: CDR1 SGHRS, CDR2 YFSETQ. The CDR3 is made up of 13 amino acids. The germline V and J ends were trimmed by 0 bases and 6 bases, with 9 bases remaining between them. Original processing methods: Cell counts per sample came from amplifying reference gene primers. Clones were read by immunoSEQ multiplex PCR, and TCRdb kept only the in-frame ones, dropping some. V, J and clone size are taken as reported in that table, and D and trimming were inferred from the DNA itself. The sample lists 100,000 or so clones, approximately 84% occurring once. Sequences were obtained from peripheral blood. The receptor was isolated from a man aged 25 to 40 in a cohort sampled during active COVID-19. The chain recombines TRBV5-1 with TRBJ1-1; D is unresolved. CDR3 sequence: CASSLGAFAEAFF. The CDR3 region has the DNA TGCGCCAGCAGCTTGGGGGCTTTCGCTGAAGCTTTCTTT.